What follows describes a single TCR beta chain. These data are taken from a study of blood T cell repertoires in COVID-19. In the authors' methods: Reference gene primers were amplified, and this amplification served to estimate nucleated cell counts. The assay was immunoSEQ multiplex PCR, and TCRdb's table has in-frame clones only and misses some. Clone size and V and J calls were adopted from that table, with D and trimming inferred from the DNA. In the table there are 95,000 to 110,000 clones, around 88% of which are singletons. What was sequenced was peripheral blood. The source of this sequence is a middle-aged man with active or convalescent COVID-19.

The chain's CDR3 is CASSYSGQGSYEQYF. The CDR3, as DNA: TGTGCCAGCAGTTACTCCGGACAGGGATCCTACGAGCAGTACTTC. The chain links TRBV6-6 to TRBJ2-7, with TRBD1 matching over 8 bases. This CDR3 is 15 amino acids long. Germline-derived CDR1 and CDR2 are MNHNY and SVGAGI (reference sequence). With 0 bases clipped from V and 1 base from J, the junction kept 2 bases outside the gene matches.